The present entry profiles one T cell receptor beta chain with its context. Its antigen is not known. This entry is derived from a study of blood T cells in healthy people across ages. V gave up 11 bases and J gave up 3 bases, with 13 bases separating them. This CDR3 contains 12 residues. Germline V CDR1 and CDR2: ENHRY, SYGVKD. A second PCR, run for about 7 to 11 cycles, used a sample-barcoded 5' primer plus a J-beta primer mix. TCRdb reprocessed the 5' RACE reads with MiXCR, giving one entry per CDR3 protein. This sample carries hundreds of thousands of distinct CDR3 sequences, roughly 20% of them seen once, and the ten largest clones take around 3.4%. Study results and limitations: Conclusively comparing naive with antigen-experienced cells was impossible with unsorted PBMCs. There was a strong correlation between TCR beta diversity and naive T cell percentage. Those diversity estimates obtained from one million T cells were thought to be underestimates.

The sample comprised blood. The chain carries TRBV10-3 and TRBJ2-5, with D perhaps matching TRBD2 (6 bases). This TCR was sampled from a man aged 70 or older in good health. DNA for the CDR3: TGTGCCGTGGGGACTGGGGAAGAGACCCAGTACTTC. Its protein is CAVGTGEETQYF.